The 10 T cell receptor beta chains below were found in one sample sequenced in a study of shared clonotypes between healthy human individuals. Generated by immunoSEQ multiplex PCR, the TCRdb table keeps only in-frame clones and is missing some. The data show around 1,100,000 clones, roughly 80% seen once. Sequencing input: memory CD4+ T cells from PBMCs. Described subset: CD45RA-negative fraction. Source of these receptors: a man aged 18 to 30 in good health. Some clones in this sample may be carry-over from other donors' samples.

Notes on this clone: The sample holds other DNA sequences that translate to the same CDR3. The chain employs TRBV2 and TRBJ2-2; no definite D call. The germline gives CDR1 SNHLY, CDR2 FYNNEI. V lost 3 bases, J lost 1 base, and 6 bases lay in between. The CDR3 length is 14 residues. CDR3 sequence: CASSELGNTGELFF. The CDR3 DNA sequence: TGTGCCAGCAGTGAGTTGGGGAACACCGGGGAGCTGTTTTTT. Together with reference TRBV2 and TRBJ2-2, the CDR3 gives the full variable domain: EPEVTQTPSHQVTQMGQEVILRCVPISNHLYFYWYRQILGQKVEFLVSFYNNEISEKSEIFDDQFSVERPDGSNFTLKIRSTKLEDSAMYFCASSELGNTGELFFGEGSRLTVL.

The V and J genes are TRBV7-2 and TRBJ1-2; D gene uncertain. V was trimmed by 3 bases and J by 6 bases, leaving 14 bases between them. The CDR3 contains 14 residues. The germline V gene has CDR1 SGHTA and CDR2 FQGNSA. The CDR3 DNA is TGTGCCAGCAGCTTGAGAATACAGCGGGATGGCTACACCTTC. As protein: CASSLRIQRDGYTF.

The V and J genes are TRBV9 and TRBJ2-2; weak D call: TRBD2 (6 bases). The V end lost 1 base, the J end lost 4 bases, and 11 bases lay between the germline ends. From germline, CDR1 is SGDLS and CDR2 YYNGEE. The CDR3 has 15 residues. CDR3 nucleotides: TGTGCCAGCAGCGTATCTCTAGCGTCCACCGGGGAGCTGTTTTTT. This codes for CASSVSLASTGELFF.

The chain uses TRBV7-2 and TRBJ2-2; D is perhaps TRBD2 (6 bases). Trimming shortened V by 5 bases and J by 2 bases, and 9 bases separated the two germline ends. The CDR3 contains 14 residues. Germline CDR1 is SGHTA and CDR2 is FQGNSA. CDR3 nucleotides: TGTGCCAGCAGCCCGACTAGTAACACCGGGGAGCTGTTTTTT. Protein: CASSPTSNTGELFF.

This clone was detected many times. The gene calls are TRBV28 and TRBJ2-1; D remains unclear. Germline CDR1 reads MDHEN; CDR2 reads SYDVKM. CDR3 size: 10 residues. Trimming removed 5 bases at V and 15 bases at J, with 11 bases between. The CDR3: CASSGNTAFF. CDR3 sequence (DNA): TGTGCCAGCAGTGGGAACACGGCGTTCTTC.

The CDR3 reads CASSLERERQFF. In DNA, the CDR3 is TGTGCCAGCAGCTTAGAGCGGGAACGGCAGTTCTTC. V and J are TRBV7-2 and TRBJ2-1; 7 nucleotides line up with TRBD2. The CDR3 spans 12 residues. V lost 1 base, J lost 12 bases, and 3 bases stayed unmatched. Germline V gene lookup returns CDR1 SGHTA and CDR2 FQGNSA. Combining the CDR3 with reference TRBV7-2 and TRBJ2-1 gives the whole variable domain GAGVSQSPSNKVTEKGKDVELRCDPISGHTALYWYRQSLGQGLEFLIYFQGNSAPDKSGLPSDRFSAERTGGSVSTLTIQRTQQEDSAVYLCASSLERERQFFGPGTRLTVL.

Points on this clone: Other DNA variants within this sample encode the same CDR3. The genes are TRBV5-4 and TRBJ1-5; tentative D call: TRBD1 (5 bases). The CDR3 totals 13 residues. Trimming left V 4 bases short and J 4 bases short, with 9 bases between. The germline V gene has CDR1 SGHNT and CDR2 YYREEE (reference sequence). CDR3 amino acids: CASSRDSNQPQHF. The CDR3 nucleotides read TGTGCCAGCAGCAGGGACTCAAATCAGCCCCAGCATTTT.

CDR3 protein: CASSPDGPHNYGYTF. The CDR3 DNA is TGTGCCAGCAGCCCGGACGGGCCCCATAACTATGGCTACACCTTC. The chain joins TRBV7-6 to TRBJ1-2; no firm D call. V lost 5 bases, J lost 1 base, and 14 bases lay in between. Germline-derived CDR1 and CDR2 are SGHVS and FNYEAQ. This CDR3 is built from 15 residues.

The rearrangement links TRBV6-6 to TRBJ1-2; the D gene is possibly TRBD1 (5 bases). The V gene lost 7 bases and the J gene lost 0 bases, with 18 bases spanning the gap. Looked up from germline, CDR1 is MNHNY and CDR2 is SVGAGI (reference sequence). The CDR3 runs to 16 residues. The CDR3 here is CASTPRAATANYGYTF. In DNA, the CDR3 is TGTGCCAGCACCCCCAGGGCAGCTACAGCTAACTATGGCTACACCTTC.

With regard to this clone: Other nucleotide sequences in the sample specify the same CDR3. The V call is TRBV20-1, the J call TRBJ2-5; D not resolved. V shed 3 bases and J shed 2 bases, with 4 bases lying between them. Germline V gene lookup returns CDR1 DFQATT and CDR2 SNEGSKA (reference sequence). The CDR3 runs to 11 residues. The CDR3 DNA reads as TGCAGTGCTAGGGGACAAGAGACCCAGTACTTC. Protein: CSARGQETQYF.